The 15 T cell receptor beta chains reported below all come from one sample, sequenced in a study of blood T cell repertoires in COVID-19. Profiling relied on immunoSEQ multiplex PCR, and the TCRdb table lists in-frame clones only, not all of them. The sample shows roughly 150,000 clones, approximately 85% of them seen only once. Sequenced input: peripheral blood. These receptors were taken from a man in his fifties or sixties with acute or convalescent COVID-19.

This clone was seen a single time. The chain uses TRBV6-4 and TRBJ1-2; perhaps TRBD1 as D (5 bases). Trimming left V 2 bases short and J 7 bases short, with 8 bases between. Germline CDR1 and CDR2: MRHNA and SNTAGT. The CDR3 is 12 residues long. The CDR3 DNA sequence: TGTGCCAGCAGTGACAGGGGAGGTGGCTACACCTTC. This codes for CASSDRGGGYTF.

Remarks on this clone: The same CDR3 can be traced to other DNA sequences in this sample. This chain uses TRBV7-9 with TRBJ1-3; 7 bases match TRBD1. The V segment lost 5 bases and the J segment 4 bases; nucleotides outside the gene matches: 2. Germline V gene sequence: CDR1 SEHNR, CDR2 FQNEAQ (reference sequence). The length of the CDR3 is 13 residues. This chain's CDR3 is CASSLGQGNTIYF. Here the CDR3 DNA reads TGTGCCAGCAGCCTGGGACAGGGAAACACCATATATTTT.

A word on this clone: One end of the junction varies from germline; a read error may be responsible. In DNA, the CDR3 is TGCGCCAGCAGCTTGGGACAGGAGCTCGGGACGGTTTTT. This translates into CASSLGQELGTVF. The J gene is TRBJ2-3, the V gene TRBV5-1; D may be TRBD1 (6 bases). The CDR3 loop spans 13 amino acids. In germline, CDR1 is SGHRS, CDR2 YFSETQ.

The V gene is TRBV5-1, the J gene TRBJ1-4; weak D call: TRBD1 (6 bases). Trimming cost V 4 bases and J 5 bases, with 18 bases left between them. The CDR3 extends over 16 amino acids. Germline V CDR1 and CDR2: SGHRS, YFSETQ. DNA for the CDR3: TGCGCCAGCAGCCAGGGGACGGGACGGTTGAATGAAAAACTGTTTTTT. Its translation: CASSQGTGRLNEKLFF.

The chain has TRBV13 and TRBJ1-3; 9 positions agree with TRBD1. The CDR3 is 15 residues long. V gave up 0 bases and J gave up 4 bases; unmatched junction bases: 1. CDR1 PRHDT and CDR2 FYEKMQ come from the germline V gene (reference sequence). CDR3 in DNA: TGTGCCAGCAGCTTAGGGGGGACAGGGGGAAACACCATATATTTT. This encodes CASSLGGTGGNTIYF.

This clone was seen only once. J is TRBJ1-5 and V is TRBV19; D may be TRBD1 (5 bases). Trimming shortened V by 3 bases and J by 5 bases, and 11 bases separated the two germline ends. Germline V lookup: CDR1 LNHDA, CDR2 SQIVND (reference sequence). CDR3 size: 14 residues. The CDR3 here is CASSISGSHQPQHF. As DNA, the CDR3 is TGTGCCAGTAGTATTTCAGGGTCCCATCAGCCCCAGCATTTT. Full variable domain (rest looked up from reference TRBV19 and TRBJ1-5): DGGITQSPKYLFRKEGQNVTLSCEQNLNHDAMYWYRQDPGQGLRLIYYSQIVNDFQKGDIAEGYSVSREKKESFPLTVTSAQKNPTAFYLCASSISGSHQPQHFGDGTRLSIL.

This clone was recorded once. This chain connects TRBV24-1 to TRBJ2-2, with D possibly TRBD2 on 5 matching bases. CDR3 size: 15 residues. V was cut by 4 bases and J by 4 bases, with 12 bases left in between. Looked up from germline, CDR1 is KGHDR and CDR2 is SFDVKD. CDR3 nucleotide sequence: TGTGCCACCAGTGACTGGCTAGCTACCACCGGGGAGCTGTTTTTT. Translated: CATSDWLATTGELFF.

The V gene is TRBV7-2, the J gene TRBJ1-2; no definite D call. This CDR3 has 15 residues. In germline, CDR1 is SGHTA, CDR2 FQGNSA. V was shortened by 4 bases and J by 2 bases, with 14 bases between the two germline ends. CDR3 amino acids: CASSSLDSLNYGYTF. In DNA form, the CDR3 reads TGTGCCAGCAGCTCCCTTGATAGTTTAAACTATGGCTACACCTTC.

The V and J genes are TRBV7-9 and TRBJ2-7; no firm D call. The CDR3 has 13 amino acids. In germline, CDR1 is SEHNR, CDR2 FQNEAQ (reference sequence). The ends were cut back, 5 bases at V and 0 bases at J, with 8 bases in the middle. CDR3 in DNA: TGTGCCAGCAGCCCGACAAACTCCTACGAGCAGTACTTC. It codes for CASSPTNSYEQYF.

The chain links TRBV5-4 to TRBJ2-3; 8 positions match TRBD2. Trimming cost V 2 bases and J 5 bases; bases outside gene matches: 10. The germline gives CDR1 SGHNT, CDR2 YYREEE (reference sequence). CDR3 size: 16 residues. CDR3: CASSFARGGSGDTQYF. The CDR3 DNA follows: TGTGCCAGCAGCTTTGCCCGGGGGGGCAGTGGAGATACGCAGTATTTT.

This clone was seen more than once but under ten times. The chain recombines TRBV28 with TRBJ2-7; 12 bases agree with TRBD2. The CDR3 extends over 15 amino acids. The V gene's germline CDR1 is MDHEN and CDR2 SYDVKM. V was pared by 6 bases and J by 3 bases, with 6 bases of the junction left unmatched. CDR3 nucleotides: TGTGCCAGCAGAATGACTAGCGGGAGAGTCTACGAGCAGTACTTC. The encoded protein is CASRMTSGRVYEQYF.

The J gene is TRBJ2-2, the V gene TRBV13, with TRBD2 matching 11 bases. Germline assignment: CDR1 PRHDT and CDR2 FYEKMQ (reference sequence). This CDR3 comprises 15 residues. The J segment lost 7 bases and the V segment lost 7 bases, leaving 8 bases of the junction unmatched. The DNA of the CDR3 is TGTGCCAGCAACCGACTAGCGGGGCTTAGCGGGGAGCTGTTTTTT. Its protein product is CASNRLAGLSGELFF.

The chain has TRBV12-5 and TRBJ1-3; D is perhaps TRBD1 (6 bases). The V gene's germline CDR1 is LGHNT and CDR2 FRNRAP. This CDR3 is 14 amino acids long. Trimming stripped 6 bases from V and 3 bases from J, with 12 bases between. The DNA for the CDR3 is TGTGCTAGTGGACCCACAGGGAGTGGAAACACCATATATTTT. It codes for CASGPTGSGNTIYF.

The CDR3 DNA is TGTGCCAGCAGTGACCTAGACAGAACTAACTATGGCTACACCTTC. This sequence encodes CASSDLDRTNYGYTF. This rearrangement joins TRBV6-4 to TRBJ1-2, with D perhaps TRBD1 (5 bases). This CDR3 has 15 amino acids. CDR1 MRHNA and CDR2 SNTAGT come from the germline V gene. Trimming took 2 bases from V and 0 from J, leaving 10 bases between them.

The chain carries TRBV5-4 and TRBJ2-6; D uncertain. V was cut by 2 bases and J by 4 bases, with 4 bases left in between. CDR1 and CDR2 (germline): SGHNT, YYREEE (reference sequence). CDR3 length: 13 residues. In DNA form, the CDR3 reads TGTGCCAGCAGCTTAGCCGGGGCCAACGTCCTGACTTTC. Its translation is CASSLAGANVLTF.